A selection of T cell receptor beta chains follows, all from one sample in a study of T cell changes during pregnancy in multiple sclerosis. The method was immunoSEQ multiplex PCR; TCRdb's version includes in-frame clones alone and lacks a portion of them. The table includes roughly 50,000 clones, roughly nine tenths detected once. The sequencing here drew on CD8+ T cells from peripheral blood mononuclear cells, taken in the second trimester of pregnancy. These receptors originate from a female donor with multiple sclerosis, enrolled in a pregnancy study. Both conserved end residues are part of each CDR3. Each record gives: J gene, clone size, V gene, CDR3 protein. The size of a clone is reported for some rows only, either as once, few or many, or as a class for expanded clones.

J: TRBJ1-2; size: -; V: TRBV6-6; CDR3: CASSYSRVQGDGYTF
J: TRBJ1-1; size: -; V: TRBV6-5; CDR3: CASAGGKNTEAFF
J: TRBJ2-1; size: -; V: TRBV11-2; CDR3: CASSPPGGFEQFF
J: TRBJ2-5; size: -; V: TRBV9; CDR3: CASSITSGGLRAETQYF
J: TRBJ2-7; size: -; V: TRBV5-6; CDR3: CASSLTGPEQYF
J: TRBJ1-4; size: -; V: TRBV9; CDR3: CASSPRQGNEKLFF
J: TRBJ1-1; size: -; V: TRBV13; CDR3: CASSLEQGAGTEAFF
J: TRBJ2-6; size: -; V: TRBV11-2; CDR3: CASSSEPIFDNVLTF
J: TRBJ1-1; size: -; V: TRBV19; CDR3: CASSIGQGNTEAFF
J: TRBJ2-3; size: -; V: TRBV15; CDR3: CATSREYGGDGDTQYF
J: TRBJ1-5; size: -; V: TRBV15; CDR3: CATSRDQGALQPQHF
J: TRBJ1-4; size: -; V: TRBV15; CDR3: CATSPQRGSNEKLFF
J: TRBJ2-2; size: -; V: TRBV19; CDR3: CASTPRDRYTGELFF
J: TRBJ2-7; size: -; V: TRBV30; CDR3: CAWSVGQGYEQYF
J: TRBJ1-1; size: -; V: TRBV4-1; CDR3: CASSQVGGAPNTEAFF
J: TRBJ2-7; size: -; V: TRBV18; CDR3: CASSPTTYEQYF
J: TRBJ1-2; size: -; V: TRBV7-9; CDR3: CASSDLDREYAYGYTF
J: TRBJ1-5; size: -; V: TRBV19; CDR3: CASSIWAGDQPQHF
J: TRBJ2-6; size: -; V: TRBV29-1; CDR3: CSVGGRGTSGANVLTF
J: TRBJ1-1; size: -; V: TRBV6-6; CDR3: CASSAWTGYTEAFF
J: TRBJ2-5; size: -; V: TRBV19; CDR3: CASSIGAGRETQYF
J: TRBJ1-2; size: once; V: TRBV30; CDR3: CAWSPDSGGFYGYTF
J: TRBJ2-7; size: -; V: TRBV7-9; CDR3: CASSSPTGVFHEQYF
J: TRBJ2-1; size: -; V: TRBV5-1; CDR3: CASTQGDEQFF
J: TRBJ1-2; size: once; V: TRBV5-1; CDR3: CASSWTGSNYGYTF
J: TRBJ2-2; size: -; V: TRBV9; CDR3: CASSPDRGLGELFF
J: TRBJ1-6; size: -; V: TRBV6-5; CDR3: CASSYSTESSPLHF
J: TRBJ2-2; size: once; V: TRBV18; CDR3: CASSPGAGELFF
J: TRBJ1-5; size: few; V: TRBV5-8; CDR3: CASSGTGTSNQPQHF
J: TRBJ2-7; size: -; V: TRBV18; CDR3: CASSPELARTGNGEQYF
J: TRBJ1-1; size: -; V: TRBV7-3; CDR3: CASSLYPGRVGTEAFF
J: TRBJ1-5; size: -; V: TRBV28; CDR3: CASSVPGTRNQPQHF
J: TRBJ1-2; size: -; V: TRBV5-4; CDR3: CASSVNEGANYGYTF
J: TRBJ1-1; size: -; V: TRBV27; CDR3: CASSFGPGVSAFF
J: TRBJ2-1; size: -; V: TRBV5-4; CDR3: CASSLAGQVPYNEQFF
J: TRBJ2-1; size: -; V: TRBV7-7; CDR3: CASSPLAGEVYNEQFF
J: TRBJ1-2; size: -; V: TRBV11-2; CDR3: CASSPGTGGWGYTF
J: TRBJ2-7; size: once; V: TRBV4-2; CDR3: CASSGDYPYEQYF
J: TRBJ2-2; size: -; V: TRBV5-1; CDR3: CASSLWGPPGEGRTGELFF
J: TRBJ1-1; size: -; V: TRBV7-6; CDR3: CASNSLTGQGEAFF
J: TRBJ2-1; size: -; V: TRBV7-3; CDR3: CASSPYSGYNEQFF
J: TRBJ2-1; size: -; V: TRBV6-4; CDR3: CASSTGTNEQFF
J: TRBJ2-3; size: -; V: TRBV5-4; CDR3: CASRLGLAEVDTQYF
J: TRBJ2-7; size: -; V: TRBV11-2; CDR3: CASSRPGKVTEQYF
J: TRBJ2-7; size: -; V: TRBV9; CDR3: CASSAPGQGSEQYF
J: TRBJ2-7; size: -; V: TRBV13; CDR3: CASSTGRAYEQYF
J: TRBJ2-1; size: -; V: TRBV20-1; CDR3: CSAGLGEQFF
J: TRBJ2-7; size: -; V: TRBV27; CDR3: CASSQILVEGLHEQYF
J: TRBJ1-5; size: -; V: TRBV27; CDR3: CASSLYQGQPQHF
J: TRBJ2-5; size: -; V: TRBV13; CDR3: CASSRDYRGSQYF
J: TRBJ2-7; size: -; V: TRBV6-1; CDR3: CASSATQTGTGPYEQYF
J: TRBJ2-2; size: -; V: TRBV25-1; CDR3: CASSEWADRRNTGELFF
J: TRBJ2-7; size: -; V: TRBV27; CDR3: CASSFRGSSYEQYF
J: TRBJ1-6; size: -; V: TRBV5-1; CDR3: CASSQTGVNSPLHF